This entry features one T cell receptor beta chain sequence. The sample comes from a study of long-term antiretroviral therapy in people with HIV. The CDR3 extends over 15 amino acids. Looked up from germline, CDR1 is SGDLS and CDR2 is YYNGEE. The V and J ends lost 2 bases and 1 base respectively, with 9 bases between them. Samples were assayed with immunoSEQ v3.0 at survey level. Assay used: immunoSEQ multiplex PCR; TCRdb lists only in-frame clones, some missing. Found here are some 40,000 clones, approximately 94% of them singletons; the top ten hold 2% to 2.5%. J is TRBJ1-4 and V is TRBV9, with TRBD1 as a possible D gene (5 bases). The clonotype comes from a man aged 25 to 45 with HIV. The source material was unsorted PBMCs, sampled around 9.2 years after starting antiretroviral therapy. The CDR3 reads CASSVLGGTNEKLFF. CDR3 nucleotide sequence: TGTGCCAGCAGCGTCCTGGGGGGAACTAATGAAAAACTGTTTTTT.